The clone carrying this T cell receptor beta chain occurred a few times. Antigen: not known. The source of the sample is a study of cytomegalovirus exposure and HLA in healthy donors. Points from the study as a whole: Most TCR sequences showed up rarely, but some public TCRs showed up in many donors.

PCR employed 60 Vbeta and 13 Jbeta primers. Measured with immunoSEQ multiplex PCR; TCRdb has only the in-frame clones, and not every one. The table lists roughly 180,000 clones, more than 70% of them singletons, with about 1.4% in the top ten. From germline, CDR1 is SGHNT and CDR2 YYREEE (reference sequence). V shed 5 bases and J 5 bases; nucleotides not matched to a gene: 10. The CDR3 loop spans 16 amino acids. Sequenced sample: PBMCs. The chain combines TRBV5-4 with TRBJ1-1; 12 bases align to TRBD1. This TCR was sampled from a girl aged 5-17 years in good health and CMV-seropositive. The CDR3 is CASRGSGQGARTEAFF. CDR3 sequence (DNA): TGTGCCAGCAGGGGGTCGGGACAGGGGGCGAGGACTGAAGCTTTCTTT.